This T cell receptor (beta chain) was retrieved from a study of radiotherapy plus CTLA-4 blockade in lung cancer. Study-wide background: Among patients, less than 20% showed objective responses, and 31% had disease control. Study-level points and caveats: Blood saw expansion of tumor-derived TCR clones after radiotherapy plus ipilimumab.

Assay: immunoSEQ multiplex PCR; the TCRdb copy retains only in-frame clones and omits some. Of 100,000 to 150,000 clones in the sample, 65% to 85% were seen once. This clone was detected once. The antigen is not known. This CDR3 has 16 amino acids. CDR1 is SGHTA and CDR2 is FQGNSA in the germline V gene. V lost 3 bases, J lost 4 bases, and 16 bases lay in between. The study gave focal radiation plus ipilimumab CTLA-4 blockade to patients with chemo-refractory metastatic non-small-cell lung cancer. This clonotype originated in a human donor with non-small cell lung cancer who had a partial response to radiotherapy plus ipilimumab. This specimen was peripheral blood, taken from a patient treated with radiotherapy plus ipilimumab. J is TRBJ1-5 and V is TRBV7-2; maybe TRBD1 (6 bases). The CDR3 loop is CASSLIGYRENQPQHF. The CDR3 DNA reads as TGTGCCAGCAGCTTGATTGGTTACAGGGAGAATCAGCCCCAGCATTTT.